Following are 32 T cell receptor beta chains from one sample sequenced in a study of blood T cell repertoires in COVID-19. The method was immunoSEQ multiplex PCR; TCRdb's version includes in-frame clones alone and lacks a portion of them. The sample lists roughly 190,000 clones, 84% occurring once. The sequenced sample consisted of peripheral blood. These receptors were obtained from a woman in her seventies with active or convalescent COVID-19.

The chain joins TRBV28 to TRBJ2-5, with 7 bases identical to TRBD2. The germline V gene has CDR1 MDHEN and CDR2 SYDVKM. The ends lost 4 bases at V and 4 bases at J; junction bases unmatched: 15. The CDR3 sequence is 17 residues long. The CDR3 is CASSSLSLAARGETQYF. The CDR3 nucleotides read TGTGCCAGCAGTTCCTTGTCCCTAGCGGCCAGAGGAGAGACCCAGTACTTC.

This chain uses TRBV19 with TRBJ2-6, with 8 positions matching TRBD2. Germline V gene sequence: CDR1 LNHDA, CDR2 SQIVND (reference sequence). This CDR3 spans 15 amino acids. V gave up 7 bases and J gave up 2 bases; unmatched junction bases: 4. In nucleotides, the CDR3 is TGTGCCAGTAACGACGGGGGGGCTGGGGCCAACGTCCTGACTTTC. Residues: CASNDGGAGANVLTF.

The V call is TRBV7-2, the J call TRBJ2-7; a possible D gene is TRBD2 (5 bases). From germline, CDR1 is SGHTA and CDR2 FQGNSA. The CDR3 has 13 amino acids. V was pared by 5 bases and J by 2 bases, with 10 bases between. CDR3 in amino acids: CASSKERTYEQYF. The CDR3 DNA reads as TGTGCCAGCAGCAAGGAGCGGACCTACGAGCAGTACTTC. Filled out from reference TRBV7-2 and TRBJ2-7, the complete variable domain reads GAGVSQSPSNKVTEKGKDVELRCDPISGHTALYWYRQSLGQGLEFLIYFQGNSAPDKSGLPSDRFSAERTGGSVSTLTIQRTQQEDSAVYLCASSKERTYEQYFGPGTRLTVT.

This clone has a single count. The chain uses TRBV3-1 (or the pseudogene TRBV3-2) and TRBJ1-2; tentative D call: TRBD1 (5 bases). The CDR3 spans 11 residues. Germline CDR1 reads LGHDT; CDR2 reads YNNKEL (reference sequence). Trimming stripped 1 base from V and 11 bases from J, with 8 bases between. CDR3 region: CASSQAQGYTF. Here the CDR3 DNA reads TGTGCCAGCAGCCAAGCCCAGGGTTACACCTTC.

This clone was picked up one time. This sequence joins TRBV3-1 (or the pseudogene TRBV3-2) and TRBJ2-3; D is perhaps TRBD2 (6 bases). V dropped 1 base and J dropped 6 bases, with 11 bases sitting between them. This CDR3 contains 14 residues. Per the germline V gene, CDR1 is LGHDT and CDR2 is YNNKEL (reference sequence). The chain's CDR3 is CASSQGGVTDTQYF. The CDR3 DNA sequence: TGTGCCAGCAGCCAAGGGGGGGTGACGGATACGCAGTATTTT.

CDR3 DNA sequence: TGTGCCAGCAGCTTTGGGGGCGCAGAGGATACGCAGTATTTT. Translated: CASSFGGAEDTQYF. The J gene is TRBJ2-3, the V gene TRBV5-8; D is possibly TRBD1 (6 bases). This CDR3 comprises 14 residues. V was shortened by 2 bases and J by 6 bases, with 13 bases between the two germline ends. CDR1 SGHTS and CDR2 YDEGEE come from the germline V gene.

This clone showed up just a few times. J is TRBJ1-4 and V is TRBV9; 8 bases are shared with TRBD1. This CDR3 has 16 residues. CDR1 and CDR2 (germline): SGDLS, YYNGEE. Trimming at V came to 3 bases and at J to 6 bases, leaving 10 bases not matched to a gene. This CDR3 is CASSAGTGQVYEKLFF. The DNA of the CDR3 is TGTGCCAGCAGCGCAGGGACAGGACAGGTGTATGAAAAACTGTTTTTT.

The chain joins TRBV10-3 to TRBJ2-5; D perhaps matches TRBD2 (6 bases). In germline, CDR1 is ENHRY, CDR2 SYGVKD. The CDR3 covers 13 residues. V was cut by 3 bases and J by 7 bases, with 12 bases left in between. The DNA of the CDR3 is TGTGCCATCAGTGACGAGGGGAGGACGACCCAGTACTTC. It encodes CAISDEGRTTQYF.

This chain links TRBV6-5 with TRBJ2-7; no clear D gene. V gave up 6 bases and J gave up 3 bases, with 3 bases separating them. This CDR3 region has 10 residues. Germline V gene lookup returns CDR1 MNHEY and CDR2 SVGAGI. The CDR3 DNA reads TGTGCCAGCAGCAACTACGAGCAGTACTTC. Encoded protein: CASSNYEQYF.

This chain links TRBV27 with TRBJ2-1; 12 positions match TRBD2. The V gene's germline CDR1 is MNHEY and CDR2 SMNVEV (reference sequence). This CDR3 region has 16 residues. J was trimmed by 4 bases and V by 4 bases; bases with no gene match: 5. CDR3 sequence: CASSSGLAGRYNEQFF. In DNA form, the CDR3 reads TGTGCCAGCAGTTCCGGACTAGCGGGGCGGTACAATGAGCAGTTCTTC.

The V call is TRBV29-1, the J call TRBJ2-7; 7 bases align to TRBD2. There are 13 residues in the CDR3. Trimming took 5 bases from V and 3 from J; bases not matched to a gene: 7. Germline-derived CDR1 and CDR2 are SQVTM and ANQGSEA. The CDR3 nucleotides read TGCAGCGTTTCGGGGGAGGGGATCTACGAGCAGTACTTC. Its protein is CSVSGEGIYEQYF.

Ten or more counts support this clone. CDR3 nucleotides: TGTGCCAGTAACCCCAGGGGGCGGGCAGTGAGCAATCAGCCCCAGCATTTT. Translated: CASNPRGRAVSNQPQHF. The rearrangement joins TRBV19 to TRBJ1-5; 8 bases are a match to TRBD1. CDR3 length: 17 amino acids. The junction had 12 bases not matched to a gene; V was cut back by 7 bases and J by 1 base. CDR1 LNHDA and CDR2 SQIVND come from the germline V gene (reference sequence). Full variable domain (remainder filled in from reference TRBV19 and TRBJ1-5): DGGITQSPKYLFRKEGQNVTLSCEQNLNHDAMYWYRQDPGQGLRLIYYSQIVNDFQKGDIAEGYSVSREKKESFPLTVTSAQKNPTAFYLCASNPRGRAVSNQPQHFGDGTRLSIL.

The chain is built from TRBV28 and TRBJ2-5, with TRBD1 identical over 7 bases. The CDR3 is 15 amino acids. V shed 2 bases and J 6 bases; nucleotides not matched to a gene: 9. CDR1 MDHEN and CDR2 SYDVKM come from the germline V gene. Written as DNA, the CDR3 is TGTGCCAGCAGTTTAACAGGGGCGCGCGGAAAGACCCAGTACTTC. Protein product: CASSLTGARGKTQYF. The entire variable domain, with the rest obtained from reference TRBV28 and TRBJ2-5, is as follows: DVKVTQSSRYLVKRTGEKVFLECVQDMDHENMFWYRQDPGLGLRLIYFSYDVKMKEKGDIPEGYSVSREKKERFSLILESASTNQTSMYLCASSLTGARGKTQYFGPGTRLLVL.

This sequence joins TRBV29-1 and TRBJ2-3, with 8 bases that match TRBD2. J was trimmed by 5 bases and V by 1 base; bases with no gene match: 8. Germline V CDR1 and CDR2: SQVTM, ANQGSEA. The CDR3 has 15 amino acids. The CDR3 spells CSVEGAGEGIDTQYF. In DNA, the CDR3 is TGCAGCGTTGAAGGAGCGGGAGAAGGAATAGATACGCAGTATTTT.

This chain links TRBV5-1 with TRBJ2-7, with a weak D call TRBD1 (8 bases). From germline, CDR1 is SGHRS and CDR2 YFSETQ. This CDR3 contains 15 residues. V was cut by 4 bases and J by 2 bases, with 16 bases left in between. In DNA form, the CDR3 reads TGCGCCAGCAGCAGGGGGGGACAGGATACCTACGAGCAGTACTTC. It specifies CASSRGGQDTYEQYF.

The V and J genes are TRBV11-2 and TRBJ2-7; tentative D call: TRBD2 (5 bases). The V end lost 3 bases, the J end lost 6 bases, and 9 bases lay between the germline ends. The CDR3 totals 12 residues. The germline V gene encodes CDR1 SGHAT and CDR2 FQNNGV. CDR3 residues: CASSFTRSEQYF. The CDR3 DNA reads as TGTGCCAGCAGCTTTACTAGAAGCGAGCAGTACTTC.

The chain employs TRBV5-1 and TRBJ1-4, with a tentative D call TRBD1 (5 bases). This CDR3 contains 17 residues. Germline V gene sequence: CDR1 SGHRS, CDR2 YFSETQ. The V end lost 4 bases, the J end lost 5 bases, and 21 bases lay between the germline ends. CDR3: CASSQGHWGHNNEKLFF. CDR3 in DNA: TGCGCCAGCAGCCAAGGACATTGGGGTCATAACAATGAAAAACTGTTTTTT.

The chain recombines TRBV9 with TRBJ2-2; no clear D gene. CDR3 size: 16 residues. Germline assignment: CDR1 SGDLS and CDR2 YYNGEE. The germline V and J ends were trimmed by 4 bases and 3 bases, with 16 bases remaining between them. CDR3 nucleotides: TGTGCCAGCAGCCCTTCGGTAGCTACCCACACCGGGGAGCTGTTTTTT. Translation gives CASSPSVATHTGELFF.

The J gene is TRBJ2-7, the V gene TRBV7-9, with D possibly TRBD2 on 6 matching bases. CDR1 and CDR2 (germline): SEHNR, FQNEAQ (reference sequence). V shed 4 bases and J shed 10 bases, with 11 bases lying between them. This CDR3 is 11 amino acids long. CDR3 in DNA: TGTGCCAGCAGCTCGGGGGTCTTTCAGTACTTC. This codes for CASSSGVFQYF.

This rearrangement joins TRBV5-1 to TRBJ1-2; 9 nucleotides line up with TRBD1. Trimming removed 1 base from V and 6 bases from J; junction bases left unmatched: 4. There are 14 residues in the CDR3. Germline V gene lookup returns CDR1 SGHRS and CDR2 YFSETQ. The CDR3 loop reads CASSLTGGGDGYTF. DNA for the CDR3: TGCGCCAGCAGCTTGACAGGGGGCGGGGATGGCTACACCTTC. Looking up the rest from reference TRBV5-1 and TRBJ1-2 gives the full variable domain: KAGVTQTPRYLIKTRGQQVTLSCSPISGHRSVSWYQQTPGQGLQFLFEYFSETQRNKGNFPGRFSGRQFSNSRSEMNVSTLELGDSALYLCASSLTGGGDGYTFGSGTRLTVV.

The chain joins TRBV10-1 to TRBJ2-1, with 11 bases aligning to TRBD1. Germline V lookup: CDR1 WNHNN, CDR2 SYGVQD (reference sequence). The CDR3 has 14 residues. With V trimmed by 5 bases and J by 8 bases, 5 bases remained unmatched. The chain's CDR3 is CASSPGQGGYEQFF. As DNA, the CDR3 is TGCGCCAGCAGTCCGGGACAGGGGGGCTATGAGCAGTTCTTC.

This rearrangement joins TRBV20-1 to TRBJ2-2; TRBD2 might be the D (6 bases). CDR1 DFQATT and CDR2 SNEGSKA come from the germline V gene (reference sequence). V lost 6 bases to trimming and J lost 6 bases, with 8 bases between them. The CDR3 sequence is 11 residues long. CDR3 residues: CSARGSGELFF. CDR3 nucleotides: TGCAGTGCCCGGGGGTCCGGGGAGCTGTTTTTT.

The chain joins TRBV6-4 to TRBJ2-4; TRBD2 matches 11 bases. Germline V gene sequence: CDR1 MRHNA, CDR2 SNTAGT. The CDR3 contains 19 residues. The junction had 14 bases not matched to a gene; V was cut back by 7 bases and J by 0 bases. In nucleotides, the CDR3 is TGTGCCAGCAAGGGAAATAGCGGGAGGGCTCTCCAAGCCAAAAACATTCAGTACTTC. It encodes CASKGNSGRALQAKNIQYF.

In nucleotides, the CDR3 is TGTGCCAGCAGTTTATCAGGACTAGCGAGCTCCTACGAGCAGTACTTC. This encodes CASSLSGLASSYEQYF. This chain connects TRBV27 to TRBJ2-7, with 9 bases aligning to TRBD2. CDR1 MNHEY and CDR2 SMNVEV come from the germline V gene (reference sequence). The V segment lost 0 bases and the J segment 0 bases; nucleotides outside the gene matches: 3. This CDR3 is 16 amino acids long.

The chain has TRBV7-9 and TRBJ2-1; TRBD1 is a possible D gene (6 bases). Trimming shortened V by 4 bases and J by 6 bases, and 10 bases separated the two germline ends. This CDR3 contains 13 residues. Germline values: CDR1 SEHNR, CDR2 FQNEAQ (reference sequence). The CDR3 region is CASSYTGRNEQFF. The CDR3 DNA is TGTGCCAGCAGCTACACAGGGCGCAATGAGCAGTTCTTC.

This clone was counted a few times. This rearrangement joins TRBV3-1 (or the pseudogene TRBV3-2) to TRBJ1-3; D gene ambiguous. Trimming removed 4 bases at V and 0 bases at J, with 13 bases between. The CDR3 is 16 amino acids. Germline assignment: CDR1 LGHDT and CDR2 YNNKEL (reference sequence). The CDR3 here is CASSPGRRSSGNTIYF. CDR3 in DNA: TGTGCCAGCAGCCCCGGCCGCCGGAGCTCTGGAAACACCATATATTTT.

The V gene is TRBV7-3, the J gene TRBJ2-5, with a tentative D call TRBD1 (5 bases). This CDR3 has 15 residues. The V and J ends lost 5 bases and 2 bases respectively, with 15 bases between them. The germline V gene encodes CDR1 SGHTA and CDR2 FQGTGA. CDR3 DNA: TGTGCCAGCAGCCCTATGGGGCAGAAACAAGAGACCCAGTACTTC. It yields the protein CASSPMGQKQETQYF.

The rearrangement joins TRBV18 to TRBJ2-3; 7 positions agree with TRBD2. Germline V gene lookup returns CDR1 KGHSH and CDR2 LQKENI. Trimming removed 3 bases from V and 3 bases from J; junction bases left unmatched: 12. The CDR3 runs to 17 residues. Here the CDR3 DNA reads TGTGCCAGCTCACCGCTCCTTGGCGGGAGTAGGACAGATACGCAGTATTTT. Translation gives CASSPLLGGSRTDTQYF.

The V and J genes are TRBV6-5 and TRBJ2-3; D is perhaps TRBD2 (6 bases). This CDR3 is built from 14 residues. CDR1 and CDR2 from the germline V gene are MNHEY and SVGAGI. V gave up 6 bases and J gave up 3 bases, with 13 bases separating them. The CDR3 here is CASREGVGTDTQYF. The CDR3 nucleotides read TGTGCCAGCAGGGAGGGAGTGGGGACAGATACGCAGTATTTT.

The rearrangement uses TRBV5-1 and TRBJ2-1, with TRBD2 matching over 7 bases. V was pared by 3 bases and J by 10 bases, with 7 bases of the junction left unmatched. Per the germline V gene, CDR1 is SGHRS and CDR2 is YFSETQ. There are 13 residues in the CDR3. The CDR3 DNA follows: TGCGCCAGCAGCTCGGGGGGATCTGGGGAGCAGTTCTTC. Protein sequence: CASSSGGSGEQFF.

Turning to this clone: Mismatch with germline at one junction end may stem from a read error. The chain uses TRBV27 and TRBJ1-5; D remains unclear. There are 13 residues in the CDR3. Germline lookup yields CDR1 MNHEY and CDR2 SMNVEV (reference sequence). This CDR3 reads CAGSLASYQPQHF. The CDR3, as DNA: TGTGCCGGCAGTTTAGCCAGTTATCAGCCCCAGCATTTT.

The chain links TRBV7-2 to TRBJ1-5, with a possible D match to TRBD1 (5 bases). The CDR3 contains 16 residues. Germline V gene data show CDR1 as SGHTA and CDR2 as FQGNSA. V was shortened by 5 bases and J by 1 base, with 15 bases between the two germline ends. CDR3 in DNA: TGTGCCAGCAGCCCCTTGGGGGGAACAAGCAATCAGCCCCAGCATTTT. It specifies CASSPLGGTSNQPQHF.